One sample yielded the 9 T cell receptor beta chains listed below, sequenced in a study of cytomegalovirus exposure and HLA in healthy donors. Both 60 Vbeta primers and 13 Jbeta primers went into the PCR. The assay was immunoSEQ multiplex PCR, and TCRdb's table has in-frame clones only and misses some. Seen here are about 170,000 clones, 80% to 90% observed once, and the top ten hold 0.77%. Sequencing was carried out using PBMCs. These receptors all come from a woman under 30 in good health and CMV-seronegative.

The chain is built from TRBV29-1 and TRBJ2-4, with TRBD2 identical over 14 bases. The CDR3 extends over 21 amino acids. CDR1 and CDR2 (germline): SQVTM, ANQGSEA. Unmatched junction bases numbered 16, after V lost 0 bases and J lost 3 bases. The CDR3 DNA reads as TGCAGCGTTGAAGATCTGGGGACTAGCGGGAGAGGGAGGTTGGGCAAAAACATTCAGTACTTC. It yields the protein CSVEDLGTSGRGRLGKNIQYF.

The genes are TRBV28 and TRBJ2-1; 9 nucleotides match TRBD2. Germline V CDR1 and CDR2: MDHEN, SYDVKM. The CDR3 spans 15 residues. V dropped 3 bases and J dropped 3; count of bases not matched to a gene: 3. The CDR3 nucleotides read TGTGCCAGCAGTTTGACTAGCGGAAACTACAATGAGCAGTTCTTC. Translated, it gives CASSLTSGNYNEQFF.

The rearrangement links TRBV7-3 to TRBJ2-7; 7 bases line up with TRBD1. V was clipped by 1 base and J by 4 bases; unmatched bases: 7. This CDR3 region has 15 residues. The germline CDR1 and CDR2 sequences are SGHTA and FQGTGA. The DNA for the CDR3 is TGTGCCAGCAGCTTAAGGCCGGGACAGCATTACGAGCAGTACTTC. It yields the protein CASSLRPGQHYEQYF.

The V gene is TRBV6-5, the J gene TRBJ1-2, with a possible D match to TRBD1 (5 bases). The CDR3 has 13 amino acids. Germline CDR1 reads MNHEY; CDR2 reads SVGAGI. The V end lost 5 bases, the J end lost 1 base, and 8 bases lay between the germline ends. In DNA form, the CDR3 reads TGTGCCAGCAGTCCGGGGGGTAACTATGGCTACACCTTC. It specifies CASSPGGNYGYTF.

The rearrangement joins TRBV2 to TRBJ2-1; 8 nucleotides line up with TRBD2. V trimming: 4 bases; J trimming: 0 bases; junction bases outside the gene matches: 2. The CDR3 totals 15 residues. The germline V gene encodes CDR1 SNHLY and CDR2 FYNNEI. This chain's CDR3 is CASSGRGVSYNEQFF. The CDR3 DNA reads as TGTGCCAGCAGTGGGCGGGGGGTCTCCTACAATGAGCAGTTCTTC.

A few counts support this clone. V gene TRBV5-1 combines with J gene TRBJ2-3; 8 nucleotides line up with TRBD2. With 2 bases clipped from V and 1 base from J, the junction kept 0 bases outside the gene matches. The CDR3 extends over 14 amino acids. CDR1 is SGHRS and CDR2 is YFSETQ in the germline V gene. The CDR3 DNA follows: TGCGCCAGCAGCTTTAGCGGGGGCACAGATACGCAGTATTTT. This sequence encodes CASSFSGGTDTQYF.

The CDR3 DNA reads TGTGCCAGCAGTCTATTCCCGGGACTAGCGGGTCGGGAGACCCAGTACTTC. Protein: CASSLFPGLAGRETQYF. The chain has TRBV27 and TRBJ2-5, with 12 bases that match TRBD2. CDR3 length equals 17 residues. V was clipped by 5 bases and J by 5 bases; unmatched bases: 12. The germline V gene encodes CDR1 MNHEY and CDR2 SMNVEV (reference sequence).

CDR3 in DNA: TGTGCCATTGGGGGGGCTAACACTGAAGCTTTCTTT. It is translated as CAIGGANTEAFF. The chain recombines TRBV10-3 with TRBJ1-1, with a tentative D call TRBD1 (6 bases). The germline V gene has CDR1 ENHRY and CDR2 SYGVKD. Trimming removed 9 bases from V and 2 bases from J, with 10 bases in between. This CDR3 is 12 amino acids long.

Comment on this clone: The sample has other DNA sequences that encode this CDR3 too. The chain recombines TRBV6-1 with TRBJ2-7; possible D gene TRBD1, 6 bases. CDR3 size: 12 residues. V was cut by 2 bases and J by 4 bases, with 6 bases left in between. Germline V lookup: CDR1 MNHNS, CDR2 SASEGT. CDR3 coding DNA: TGTGCCAGCAGTGAAAGGGGGTACGAGCAGTACTTC. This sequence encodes CASSERGYEQYF.